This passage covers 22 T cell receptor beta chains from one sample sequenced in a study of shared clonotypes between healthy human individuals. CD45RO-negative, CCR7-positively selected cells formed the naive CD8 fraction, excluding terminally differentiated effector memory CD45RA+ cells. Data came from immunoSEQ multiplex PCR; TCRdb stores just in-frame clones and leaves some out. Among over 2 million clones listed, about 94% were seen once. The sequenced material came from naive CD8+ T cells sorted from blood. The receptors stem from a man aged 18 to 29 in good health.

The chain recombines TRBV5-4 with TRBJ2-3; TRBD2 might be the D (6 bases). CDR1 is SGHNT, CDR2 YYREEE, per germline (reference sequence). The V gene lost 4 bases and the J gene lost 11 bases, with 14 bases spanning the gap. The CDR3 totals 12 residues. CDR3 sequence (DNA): TGTGCCAGCAGCGGGGACTCGGAGGGGCAGTATTTT. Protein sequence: CASSGDSEGQYF. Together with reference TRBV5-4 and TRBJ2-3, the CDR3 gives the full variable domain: ETGVTQSPTHLIKTRGQQVTLRCSSQSGHNTVSWYQQALGQGPQFIFQYYREEENGRGNFPPRFSGLQFPNYSSELNVNALELDDSALYLCASSGDSEGQYFGPGTRLTVL.

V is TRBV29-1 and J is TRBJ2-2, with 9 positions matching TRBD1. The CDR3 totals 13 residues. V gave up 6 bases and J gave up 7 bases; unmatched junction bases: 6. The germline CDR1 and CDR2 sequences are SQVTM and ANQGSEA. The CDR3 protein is CSVMTGGGGELFF. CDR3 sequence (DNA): TGCAGCGTGATGACAGGGGGAGGCGGGGAGCTGTTTTTT.

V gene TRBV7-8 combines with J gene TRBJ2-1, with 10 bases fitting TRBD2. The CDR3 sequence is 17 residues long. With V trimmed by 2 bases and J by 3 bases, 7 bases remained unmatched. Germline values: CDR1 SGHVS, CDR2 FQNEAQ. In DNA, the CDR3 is TGTGCCAGCAGCTTAAGCCTAGCGGGAGCCAGCTACAATGAGCAGTTCTTC. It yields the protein CASSLSLAGASYNEQFF.

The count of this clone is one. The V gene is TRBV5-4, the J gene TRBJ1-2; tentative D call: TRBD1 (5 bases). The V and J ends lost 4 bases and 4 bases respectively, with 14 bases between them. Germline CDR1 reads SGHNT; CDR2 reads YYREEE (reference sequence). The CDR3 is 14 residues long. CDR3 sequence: CASSQQQEPYGYTF. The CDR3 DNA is TGTGCCAGCAGCCAACAACAGGAACCCTATGGCTACACCTTC.

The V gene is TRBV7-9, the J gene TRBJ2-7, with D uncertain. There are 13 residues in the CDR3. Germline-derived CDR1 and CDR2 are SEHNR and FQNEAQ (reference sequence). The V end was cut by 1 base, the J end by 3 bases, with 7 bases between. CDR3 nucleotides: TGTGCCAGCAGCTTAGGACAAGTCTACGAGCAGTACTTC. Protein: CASSLGQVYEQYF.

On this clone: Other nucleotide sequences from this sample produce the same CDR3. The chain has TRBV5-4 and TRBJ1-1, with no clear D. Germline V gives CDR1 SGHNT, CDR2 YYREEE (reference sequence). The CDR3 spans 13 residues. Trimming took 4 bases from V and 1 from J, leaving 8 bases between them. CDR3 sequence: CASSPAENTEAFF. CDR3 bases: TGTGCCAGCAGCCCCGCAGAGAACACTGAAGCTTTCTTT. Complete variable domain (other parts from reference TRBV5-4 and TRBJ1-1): ETGVTQSPTHLIKTRGQQVTLRCSSQSGHNTVSWYQQALGQGPQFIFQYYREEENGRGNFPPRFSGLQFPNYSSELNVNALELDDSALYLCASSPAENTEAFFGQGTRLTVV.

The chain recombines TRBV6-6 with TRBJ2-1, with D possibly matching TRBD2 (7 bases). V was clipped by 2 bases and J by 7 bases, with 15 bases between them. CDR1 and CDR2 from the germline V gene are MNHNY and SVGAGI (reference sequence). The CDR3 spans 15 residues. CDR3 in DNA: TGTGCCAGCAGTTACGGGGGGGCAGGTTGGAATGAGCAGTTCTTC. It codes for CASSYGGAGWNEQFF.

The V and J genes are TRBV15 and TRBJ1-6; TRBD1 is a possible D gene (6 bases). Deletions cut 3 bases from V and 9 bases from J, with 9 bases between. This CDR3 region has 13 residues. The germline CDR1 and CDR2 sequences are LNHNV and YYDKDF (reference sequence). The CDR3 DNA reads TGTGCCACCAGCAGTACAGGGATTTCACCCCTCCACTTT. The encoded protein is CATSSTGISPLHF. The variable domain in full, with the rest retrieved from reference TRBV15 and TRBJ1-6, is DAMVIQNPRYQVTQFGKPVTLSCSQTLNHNVMYWYQQKSSQAPKLLFHYYDKDFNNEADTPDNFQSRRPNTSFCFLDIRSPGLGDTAMYLCATSSTGISPLHFGNGTRLTVT.

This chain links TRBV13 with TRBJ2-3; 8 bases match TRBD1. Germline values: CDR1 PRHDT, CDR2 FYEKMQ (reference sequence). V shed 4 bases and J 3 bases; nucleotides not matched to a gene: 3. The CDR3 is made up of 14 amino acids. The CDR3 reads CASSWRQGTDTQYF. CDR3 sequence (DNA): TGTGCCAGCAGCTGGCGACAGGGGACAGATACGCAGTATTTT.

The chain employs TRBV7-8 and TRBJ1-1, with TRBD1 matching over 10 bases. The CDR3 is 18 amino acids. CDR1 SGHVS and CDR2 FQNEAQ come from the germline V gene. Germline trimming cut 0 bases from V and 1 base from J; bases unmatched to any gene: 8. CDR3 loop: CASSLAYPTGGPNTEAFF. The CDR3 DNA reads TGTGCCAGCAGCTTAGCTTACCCGACAGGGGGCCCGAACACTGAAGCTTTCTTT.

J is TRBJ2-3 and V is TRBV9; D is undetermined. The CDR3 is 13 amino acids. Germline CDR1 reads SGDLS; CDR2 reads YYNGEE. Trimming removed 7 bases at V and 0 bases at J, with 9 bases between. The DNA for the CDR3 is TGTGCCAGCGGCCAAGAGAGCACAGATACGCAGTATTTT. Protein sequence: CASGQESTDTQYF.

The DNA for the CDR3 is TGTGCCAGCAGCCCCTTTTTGGGACAGGGGAACACTGAAGCTTTCTTT. Protein product: CASSPFLGQGNTEAFF. The chain is built from TRBV14 and TRBJ1-1; TRBD1 matches at 9 bases. The CDR3 has 16 amino acids. The germline V gene encodes CDR1 SGHDN and CDR2 FVKESK. V lost 4 bases to trimming and J lost 1 base; unmatched junction nucleotides: 7.

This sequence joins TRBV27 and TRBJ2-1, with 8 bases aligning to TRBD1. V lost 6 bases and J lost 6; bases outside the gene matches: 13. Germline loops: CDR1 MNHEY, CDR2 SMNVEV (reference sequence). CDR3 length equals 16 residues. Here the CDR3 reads CASSFSRTGISNEQFF. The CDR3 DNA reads TGTGCCAGCAGCTTCTCGAGGACAGGGATATCCAATGAGCAGTTCTTC.

CDR3 in amino acids: CASSSSGLSYNEQFF. The CDR3 nucleotides are TGTGCCAGCAGCTCCAGCGGGCTCTCCTACAATGAGCAGTTCTTC. This chain joins TRBV7-9 and TRBJ2-1; tentative D call: TRBD2 (6 bases). The V end was cut by 4 bases, the J end by 0 bases, with 10 bases between. The CDR3 consists of 15 residues. In germline, CDR1 is SEHNR, CDR2 FQNEAQ (reference sequence).

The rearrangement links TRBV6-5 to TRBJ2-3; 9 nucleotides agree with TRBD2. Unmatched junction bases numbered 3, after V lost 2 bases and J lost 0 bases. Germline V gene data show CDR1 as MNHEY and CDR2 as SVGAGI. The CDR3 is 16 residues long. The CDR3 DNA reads TGTGCCAGCAGTTACCAGGCGGGAGGGAGCACAGATACGCAGTATTTT. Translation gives CASSYQAGGSTDTQYF.

In DNA, the CDR3 is TGTGCCATCAGTGAAATCCGCGGGGAGAAGTTGAACACTGAAGCTTTCTTT. The encoded protein is CAISEIRGEKLNTEAFF. V gene TRBV10-3 combines with J gene TRBJ1-1; D remains unclear. The CDR3 consists of 17 residues. Germline V lookup: CDR1 ENHRY, CDR2 SYGVKD. V lost 3 bases, J lost 0 bases, and 17 bases lay in between.

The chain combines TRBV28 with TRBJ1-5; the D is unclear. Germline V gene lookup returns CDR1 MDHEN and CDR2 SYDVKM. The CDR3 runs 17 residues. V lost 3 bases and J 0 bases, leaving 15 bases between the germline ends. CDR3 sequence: CASSLSESVYSNQPQHF. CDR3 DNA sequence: TGTGCCAGCAGTTTGTCGGAGTCAGTTTATAGCAATCAGCCCCAGCATTTT.

The CDR3 reads CASSSKGVGTEAFF. CDR3 DNA: TGTGCCAGCAGCTCTAAGGGAGTTGGCACTGAAGCTTTCTTT. The J gene is TRBJ1-1, the V gene TRBV9, with D hard to call. The CDR3 contains 14 residues. The V end lost 4 bases, the J end lost 4 bases, and 14 bases lay between the germline ends. CDR1 is SGDLS, CDR2 YYNGEE, per germline.

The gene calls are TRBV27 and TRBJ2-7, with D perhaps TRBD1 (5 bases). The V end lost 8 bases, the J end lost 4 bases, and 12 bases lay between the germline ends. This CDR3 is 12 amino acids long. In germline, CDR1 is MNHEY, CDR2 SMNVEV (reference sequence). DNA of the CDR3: TGTGCCAGCGCCGCAAGGGGATACGAGCAGTACTTC. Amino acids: CASAARGYEQYF.

The CDR3 nucleotides are TGTGCCAGCATCAAAGAACAGGGAATAATCTTGAACTATGGCTACACCTTC. Residues: CASIKEQGIILNYGYTF. The rearrangement joins TRBV7-9 to TRBJ1-2; a weak D match, TRBD1 (6 bases). With 7 bases removed from V and 2 bases from J, the gap between germline ends came to 23 bases. This CDR3 region has 17 residues. Looked up from germline, CDR1 is SEHNR and CDR2 is FQNEAQ (reference sequence).

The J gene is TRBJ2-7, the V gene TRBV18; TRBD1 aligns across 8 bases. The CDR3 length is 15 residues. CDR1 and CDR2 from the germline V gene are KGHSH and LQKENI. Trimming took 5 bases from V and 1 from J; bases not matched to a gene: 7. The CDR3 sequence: CASSSRDRPSYEQYF. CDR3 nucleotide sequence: TGTGCCAGCTCATCCCGGGACAGGCCATCCTACGAGCAGTACTTC.

The CDR3 loop is CASSKLSHANEKLFF. The DNA for the CDR3 is TGCGCCAGCAGTAAACTCAGCCACGCTAATGAAAAACTGTTTTTT. V and J are TRBV4-3 and TRBJ1-4; the D is unclear. V lost 6 bases, J lost 3 bases, and 14 bases lay in between. The CDR3 is 15 amino acids. Germline V gene lookup returns CDR1 LGHNA and CDR2 YSLEER.